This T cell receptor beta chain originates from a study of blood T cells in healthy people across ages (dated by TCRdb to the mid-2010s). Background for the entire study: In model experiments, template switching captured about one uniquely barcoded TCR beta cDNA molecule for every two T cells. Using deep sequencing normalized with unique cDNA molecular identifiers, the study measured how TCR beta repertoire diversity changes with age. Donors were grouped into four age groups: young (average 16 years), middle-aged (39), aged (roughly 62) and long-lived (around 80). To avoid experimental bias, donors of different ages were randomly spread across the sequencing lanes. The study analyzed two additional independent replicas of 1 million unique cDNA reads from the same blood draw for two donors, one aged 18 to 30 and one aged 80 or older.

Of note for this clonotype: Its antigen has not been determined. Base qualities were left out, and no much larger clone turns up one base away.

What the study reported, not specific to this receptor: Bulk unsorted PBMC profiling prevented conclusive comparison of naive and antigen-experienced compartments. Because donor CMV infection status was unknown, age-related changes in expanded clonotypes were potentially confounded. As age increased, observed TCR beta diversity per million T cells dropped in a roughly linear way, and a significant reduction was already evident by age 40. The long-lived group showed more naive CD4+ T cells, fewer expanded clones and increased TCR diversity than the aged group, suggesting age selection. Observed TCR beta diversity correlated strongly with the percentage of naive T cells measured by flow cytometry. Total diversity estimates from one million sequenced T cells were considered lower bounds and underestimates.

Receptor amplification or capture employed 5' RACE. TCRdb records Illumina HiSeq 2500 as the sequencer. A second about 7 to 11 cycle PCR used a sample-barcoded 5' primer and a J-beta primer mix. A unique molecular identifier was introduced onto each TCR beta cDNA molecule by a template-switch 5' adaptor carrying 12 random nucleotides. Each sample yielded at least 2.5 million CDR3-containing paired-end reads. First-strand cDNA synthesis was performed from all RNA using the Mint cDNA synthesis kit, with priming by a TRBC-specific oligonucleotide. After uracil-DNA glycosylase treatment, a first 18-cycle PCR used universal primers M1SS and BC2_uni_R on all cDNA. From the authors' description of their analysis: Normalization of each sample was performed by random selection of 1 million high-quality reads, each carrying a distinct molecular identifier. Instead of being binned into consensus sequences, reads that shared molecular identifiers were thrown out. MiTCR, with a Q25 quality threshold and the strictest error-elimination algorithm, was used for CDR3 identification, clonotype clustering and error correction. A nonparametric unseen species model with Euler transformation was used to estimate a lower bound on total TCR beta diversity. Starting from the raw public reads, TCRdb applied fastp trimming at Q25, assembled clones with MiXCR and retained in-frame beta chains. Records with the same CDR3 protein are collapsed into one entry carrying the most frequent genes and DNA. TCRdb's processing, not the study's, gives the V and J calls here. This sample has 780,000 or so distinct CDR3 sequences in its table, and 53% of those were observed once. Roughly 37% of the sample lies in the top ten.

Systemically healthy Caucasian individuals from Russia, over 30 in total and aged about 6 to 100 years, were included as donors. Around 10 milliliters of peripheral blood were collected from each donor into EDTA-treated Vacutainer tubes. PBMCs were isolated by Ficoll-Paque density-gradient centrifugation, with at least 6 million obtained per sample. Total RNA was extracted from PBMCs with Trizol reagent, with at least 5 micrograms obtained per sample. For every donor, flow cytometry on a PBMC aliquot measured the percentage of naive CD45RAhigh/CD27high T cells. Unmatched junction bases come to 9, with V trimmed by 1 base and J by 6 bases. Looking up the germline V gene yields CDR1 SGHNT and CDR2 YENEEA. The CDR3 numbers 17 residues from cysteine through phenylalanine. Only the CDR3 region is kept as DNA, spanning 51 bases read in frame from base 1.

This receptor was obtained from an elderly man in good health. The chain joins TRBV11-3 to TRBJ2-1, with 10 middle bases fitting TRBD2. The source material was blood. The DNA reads TGTGCCAGCAGCTTAGGGGAAGGACTAGCGGAGCGCAATGAGCAGTTCTTC. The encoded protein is CASSLGEGLAERNEQFF.